This T cell receptor (beta chain) was sequenced in a study of identical twins listed by TCRdb under 2016. In terms of the full investigation: The study deep-sequenced TCR alpha and beta repertoires from monozygotic twins, unrelated adults of various ages and cord blood to test whether fetal clonotypes persist. To rule out contamination, replicate twin experiments were performed at different times with different library preparation protocols.

All donors were healthy Caucasians. Three pairs of female monozygotic twins, all aged roughly 18 to 29 years, were included in the twin cohort. The RNA used for TCR libraries was isolated from peripheral blood mononuclear cells. The library relied on 5' RACE. The instrument given in TCRdb is Illumina HiSeq 2000. Template switching introduced a universal primer binding site; the final cDNA contained a unique molecular identifier, enabling accurate counting of TCR cDNA molecules. Specific primers in the conserved constant-segment region were used to synthesize first-strand cDNA for the TCR alpha and beta chains. To control for contamination, each cDNA library was double barcoded with a SMART-Mk sample barcode plus Illumina barcodes. TruSeq adapter sequences and Illumina sample barcodes were added in two successive PCR steps. Sequencing of the TCR alpha and beta cDNA libraries was done on the Illumina HiSeq platform using custom primers. On the study's bioinformatics: Raw reads were processed with MiGEC to extract unique molecular identifiers, and MiXCR was used to determine CDR3 positions. Recombination models were inferred per individual with the repgenHMM and IGoR tools using an EM algorithm. Shared clonotypes were analyzed with the tcR package in R, and sharing was normalized by the product of cloneset sizes. To study raw recombination without the effects of thymic and clonal selection, out-of-frame nonproductive sequences were analyzed. TCRdb reran the public reads through fastp at Q25 and MiXCR, keeping productive beta chains. Each entry merges the rows of one CDR3 protein and shows their most common DNA and genes. The V and J calls follow TCRdb's processing rather than the paper's. This sample holds some 660,000 distinct CDR3 sequences; roughly 8% were observed only once. In total, the top ten clones hold approximately 0.89% of the sample.

This clonotype was found a few times. The clone's antigen remains unknown. Base qualities are not at hand, and no much larger clone is one base apart. Between the V and J ends, shortened by 6 bases and 12 bases respectively, the junction contains 21 bases. The CDR3 sequence holds 13 residues, the cysteine and phenylalanine included. The DNA shown is the 39-base CDR3, in frame from base 1. According to the germline V gene, CDR1 reads MNHNS and CDR2 reads SASEGT. What the study reported, not specific to this receptor: Out-of-frame TCR alpha sharing in monozygotic twins was systematically underestimated by recombination models, whereas sharing between unrelated individuals was in agreement with the recombination models. Compared with coincidental sharing between unrelated individuals, out-of-frame TCR alpha sequences shared between twins showed an excess of sequences with low generation probability. A weaker excess of twin sharing was found in beta out-of-frame sequences because the signal-to-noise ratio was lowered by fewer shared sequences. Invariant T cells such as MAIT and iNKT could partly confound zero-insertion analyses, though diverse VJ usage argued against this for most clonotypes. Because the same donors could not be followed over many years, the conclusions relied on cross-sectional statistical analysis. Abundant cord blood beta clonotypes had fewer insertions, young adult naive repertoires showed a similar but weaker trend, and memory repertoires showed no such trend.

The sample was also reused in another study, on yellow fever vaccine responses in identical twins. The second study also describes: The T cell response to vaccination in identical twins was reported by the authors to appear partly convergent and partly personalized. In identical twins, the study followed T cell clones that responded to the vaccine with precision.

Sequencing was performed on PBMCs. The receptor comes from a woman aged 18-29 years in good health. The rearranged chain carries TRBV6-1 and TRBJ2-7; the D segment could be TRBD2, given 6 matching bases. The CDR3 reads as follows: CASSAFLWRETYF. The nucleotide sequence is TGTGCCAGCAGCGCCTTTTTATGGAGGGAGACGTACTTC.